Following are 30 T cell receptor beta chains from one sample sequenced in a study of cytomegalovirus exposure and HLA in healthy donors. A multiplex PCR was run with 60 Vbeta primers and 13 Jbeta primers. Measured with immunoSEQ multiplex PCR; TCRdb has only the in-frame clones, and not every one. The sample includes roughly 82,000 clones. What was sequenced was PBMCs. These receptors all come from a woman aged 60 to 75 in good health and CMV-seronegative.

The CDR3 region is CASPNGHPGGEQYF. CDR3 coding DNA: TGTGCCAGCCCCAACGGGCACCCAGGGGGCGAGCAGTACTTC. This chain uses TRBV6-5 with TRBJ2-7; 7 bases map to TRBD1. The CDR3 contains 14 residues. V was clipped by 8 bases and J by 6 bases; unmatched bases: 13. Germline CDR1 reads MNHEY; CDR2 reads SVGAGI.

This sequence joins TRBV6-5 and TRBJ2-3; 12 bases are shared with TRBD2. The J segment lost 10 bases and the V segment lost 6 bases, leaving 8 bases of the junction unmatched. Germline V gene sequence: CDR1 MNHEY, CDR2 SVGAGI. The length of the CDR3 is 14 residues. The CDR3 reads CASSPPSGRAPQYF. The CDR3 nucleotides are TGTGCCAGCAGCCCCCCTAGCGGGAGGGCCCCGCAGTATTTT.

The chain couples TRBV18 to TRBJ2-3; 12 bases are shared with TRBD2. This CDR3 is 15 amino acids long. CDR1 is KGHSH, CDR2 LQKENI, per germline. Trimming cost V 4 bases and J 3 bases; bases outside gene matches: 2. The CDR3 sequence is CASSLGLAGTDTQYF. CDR3 coding DNA: TGTGCCAGCTCACTCGGACTAGCGGGAACAGATACGCAGTATTTT.

CDR3 sequence reads: CASARNRPYEQYF. The DNA of the CDR3 is TGTGCCAGCGCGCGGAACCGACCCTACGAGCAGTACTTC. This chain connects TRBV7-9 to TRBJ2-7, with D hard to call. V was cut by 8 bases and J by 2 bases, with 13 bases left in between. Germline V gene sequence: CDR1 SEHNR, CDR2 FQNEAQ (reference sequence). The CDR3 covers 13 residues.

V gene TRBV25-1 combines with J gene TRBJ2-7; 8 nucleotides align to TRBD1. The CDR3 is 16 residues long. Per germline, CDR1 MGHDK and CDR2 SYGVNS. The junction had 7 bases not matched to a gene; V was cut back by 1 base and J by 2 bases. The CDR3 spells CASSEWSGTGPYEQYF. The CDR3 DNA follows: TGTGCCAGCAGTGAATGGTCTGGGACAGGACCCTACGAGCAGTACTTC.

The chain couples TRBV6-1 to TRBJ2-5; 10 bases agree with TRBD2. The V gene end was trimmed by 7 bases and the J gene end by 0 bases; junction bases not matched to a gene: 5. CDR1 is MNHNS and CDR2 is SASEGT in the germline V gene. CDR3 length: 15 amino acids. The DNA for the CDR3 is TGTGCCAGCAACGGACTAGCGGAATACCAAGAGACCCAGTACTTC. Protein sequence: CASNGLAEYQETQYF.

CDR3 coding DNA: TGTGCCAGCAGCTTAGGGGGGCAAAACACTGAAGCTTTCTTT. Its translation: CASSLGGQNTEAFF. The V gene is TRBV11-3, the J gene TRBJ1-1; perhaps TRBD1 as D (6 bases). Germline V lookup: CDR1 SGHNT, CDR2 YENEEA. The CDR3 contains 14 residues. The V end was cut by 1 base, the J end by 2 bases, with 8 bases between.

The chain joins TRBV4-1 to TRBJ2-3; 9 nucleotides match TRBD2. J was trimmed by 3 bases and V by 1 base; bases with no gene match: 11. Germline CDR1 is MGHRA and CDR2 is YSYEKL. This CDR3 is 18 amino acids long. The CDR3 nucleotides read TGCGCCAGCAGCCAAGGAAGGGCGAGCGGGAGGCTTACAGATACGCAGTATTTT. Its translation is CASSQGRASGRLTDTQYF.

A word on this clone: One junction end disagrees with the germline gene, perhaps due to a read error. The rearrangement links TRBV29-1 to TRBJ2-1, with TRBD1 as a possible D gene (7 bases). CDR3 length equals 11 residues. Germline V gene sequence: CDR1 SQVTM, CDR2 ANQGSEA. The CDR3, as DNA: TGCAGCGTGGACTTTGGGCAGGGGGGTGTCTTC. Amino acids: CSVDFGQGGVF.

V usage is TRBV11-2 and J usage is TRBJ2-2, with D unresolved. The V end lost 1 base, the J end lost 1 base, and 7 bases lay between the germline ends. The CDR3 has 15 amino acids. The germline V gene encodes CDR1 SGHAT and CDR2 FQNNGV. The CDR3 region is CASSLVSGNTGELFF. Here the CDR3 DNA reads TGTGCCAGCAGCTTAGTCTCCGGGAACACCGGGGAGCTGTTTTTT.

The J gene is TRBJ1-2, the V gene TRBV18; possibly TRBD1 for D (5 bases). Trimming stripped 3 bases from V and 0 bases from J, with 14 bases between. The CDR3 loop spans 16 amino acids. Per the germline V gene, CDR1 is KGHSH and CDR2 is LQKENI. As DNA, the CDR3 is TGTGCCAGCTCACCCGCGGGGCAGCCGGCTAACTATGGCTACACCTTC. It specifies CASSPAGQPANYGYTF.

The rearrangement links TRBV25-1 to TRBJ1-1; D possibly corresponds to TRBD1 (6 bases). The CDR3 contains 17 residues. V lost 3 bases and J 1 base, leaving 18 bases between the germline ends. CDR1 is MGHDK and CDR2 is SYGVNS in the germline V gene. The CDR3 DNA reads as TGTGCCAGCAGTGATGCCTCAAGCGCGACAGGGAACACTGAAGCTTTCTTT. Its translation is CASSDASSATGNTEAFF.

This chain connects TRBV4-1 to TRBJ2-7; maybe TRBD1 (6 bases). Per the germline V gene, CDR1 is MGHRA and CDR2 is YSYEKL. Trimming cost V 3 bases and J 3 bases, with 15 bases left between them. The CDR3 runs 15 residues. DNA of the CDR3: TGCGCCAGCAGCCAGGCGAGGGACATACTCTACGAGCAGTACTTC. Its protein is CASSQARDILYEQYF.

V usage is TRBV7-9 and J usage is TRBJ2-7; the D is unclear. The CDR3 consists of 16 residues. Germline V lookup: CDR1 SEHNR, CDR2 FQNEAQ (reference sequence). V was pared by 0 bases and J by 0 bases, with 12 bases between. This chain's CDR3 is CASSLALGSLSYEQYF. Here the CDR3 DNA reads TGTGCCAGCAGCTTAGCCCTAGGAAGCCTCTCCTACGAGCAGTACTTC.

The rearrangement uses TRBV4-2 and TRBJ2-1; 7 nucleotides agree with TRBD2. CDR3 length: 16 amino acids. Trimming cost V 1 base and J 0 bases; bases outside gene matches: 3. Germline CDR1 reads LGHNA; CDR2 reads YNFKEQ. The CDR3 sequence is CASSQGSGNSYNEQFF. CDR3 coding DNA: TGTGCCAGCAGCCAAGGGAGCGGGAACTCCTACAATGAGCAGTTCTTC.

The chain is built from TRBV5-1 and TRBJ2-7, with TRBD2 identical over 11 bases. Germline V gene sequence: CDR1 SGHRS, CDR2 YFSETQ. This CDR3 region has 15 residues. The ends lost 4 bases at V and 1 base at J; junction bases unmatched: 4. The CDR3 reads CASSVTSGGSYEQYF. CDR3 coding DNA: TGCGCCAGCAGCGTTACTAGCGGGGGTTCCTACGAGCAGTACTTC. The full variable domain, in which reference TRBV5-1 and TRBJ2-7 provide the parts outside the CDR3, is KAGVTQTPRYLIKTRGQQVTLSCSPISGHRSVSWYQQTPGQGLQFLFEYFSETQRNKGNFPGRFSGRQFSNSRSEMNVSTLELGDSALYLCASSVTSGGSYEQYFGPGTRLTVT.

The chain carries TRBV9 and TRBJ2-1; D perhaps matches TRBD2 (6 bases). Per germline, CDR1 SGDLS and CDR2 YYNGEE. This CDR3 has 15 residues. Trimming removed 4 bases at V and 6 bases at J, with 17 bases between. The CDR3 sequence is CASSPPVGGTNEQFF. Written as DNA, the CDR3 is TGTGCCAGCAGCCCCCCCGTGGGAGGTACCAATGAGCAGTTCTTC.

This sequence joins TRBV28 and TRBJ2-7, with TRBD1 matching 10 bases. CDR1 is MDHEN and CDR2 is SYDVKM in the germline V gene. The CDR3 covers 14 residues. The V gene end was trimmed by 4 bases and the J gene end by 3 bases; junction bases not matched to a gene: 3. CDR3 protein: CASSSGQGVYEQYF. The CDR3 nucleotides are TGTGCCAGCAGTTCCGGACAGGGGGTCTACGAGCAGTACTTC.

J is TRBJ2-5 and V is TRBV30; the D is unclear. V lost 0 bases to trimming and J lost 5 bases, with 10 bases between them. CDR1 GTSNPN and CDR2 SVGIG come from the germline V gene (reference sequence). The CDR3 is 13 residues long. The CDR3 nucleotides read TGTGCCTGGAGTGTAACGGCGGCCGAGACCCAGTACTTC. Protein: CAWSVTAAETQYF. Supplemented by reference TRBV30 and TRBJ2-5, the full variable domain reads SQTIHQWPATLVQPVGSPLSLECTVEGTSNPNLYWYRQAAGRGLQLLFYSVGIGQISSEVPQNLSASRPQDRQFILSSKKLLLSDSGFYLCAWSVTAAETQYFGPGTRLLVL.

This rearrangement joins TRBV7-2 to TRBJ2-7; TRBD2 aligns across 15 bases. This CDR3 has 16 residues. The ends lost 4 bases at V and 5 bases at J; junction bases unmatched: 6. Per germline, CDR1 SGHTA and CDR2 FQGNSA. CDR3 nucleotide sequence: TGTGCCAGCAGCTGGGGACTAGCGGGAGGAAGAGACGAGCAGTACTTC. It encodes CASSWGLAGGRDEQYF.

The rearrangement uses TRBV19 and TRBJ2-5; 8 bases line up with TRBD2. Looked up from germline, CDR1 is LNHDA and CDR2 is SQIVND (reference sequence). The CDR3 is made up of 15 amino acids. V lost 5 bases, J lost 0 bases, and 5 bases stayed unmatched. CDR3 bases: TGTGCCAGTAGTCCGCGGGAGGTTTACCAAGAGACCCAGTACTTC. Its translation: CASSPREVYQETQYF.

V is TRBV27 and J is TRBJ2-5; D remains ambiguous. CDR3 length: 15 residues. The germline V gene has CDR1 MNHEY and CDR2 SMNVEV (reference sequence). V shed 3 bases and J shed 5 bases, with 16 bases lying between them. This chain's CDR3 is CASSLIGNLDETQYF. CDR3 DNA: TGTGCCAGCAGTTTGATAGGAAACCTAGATGAGACCCAGTACTTC.

The gene calls are TRBV6-1 and TRBJ1-5; D is unresolved. The CDR3 length is 14 residues. Between the trimmed V and J ends, which lost 0 bases and 6 bases, there was a span of 9 bases. The germline CDR1 and CDR2 sequences are MNHNS and SASEGT. CDR3 in DNA: TGTGCCAGCAGTGAAGCGCGGTTTCGTCAGCCCCAGCATTTT. It encodes CASSEARFRQPQHF.

This chain uses TRBV7-6 with TRBJ2-1; D is possibly TRBD2 (6 bases). Trimming stripped 1 base from V and 12 bases from J, with 16 bases between. This CDR3 has 14 amino acids. Germline CDR1 reads SGHVS; CDR2 reads FNYEAQ. CDR3 sequence reads: CASSLGVSGGTQFF. Here the CDR3 DNA reads TGTGCCAGCAGCTTAGGGGTCTCTGGGGGGACGCAGTTCTTC. Filled out from reference TRBV7-6 and TRBJ2-1, the complete variable domain reads GAGVSQSPRYKVTKRGQDVALRCDPISGHVSLYWYRQALGQGPEFLTYFNYEAQQDKSGLPNDRFSAERPEGSISTLTIQRTEQRDSAMYRCASSLGVSGGTQFFGPGTRLTVL.

V usage is TRBV6-5 and J usage is TRBJ2-3; tentatively, D is TRBD1 (7 bases). The CDR3 has 16 residues. Germline V gene sequence: CDR1 MNHEY, CDR2 SVGAGI. Trimming took 2 bases from V and 5 from J, leaving 17 bases between them. CDR3 coding DNA: TGTGCCAGCAGTTACAGCGCGAGGGGGCGGGGAGATACGCAGTATTTT. Translation gives CASSYSARGRGDTQYF.

V gene TRBV11-2 combines with J gene TRBJ2-7; D might be TRBD1 (5 bases). V was pared by 0 bases and J by 0 bases, with 15 bases between. The CDR3 runs to 17 residues. From germline, CDR1 is SGHAT and CDR2 FQNNGV. CDR3 sequence: CASSLDRLGLGSYEQYF. In DNA, the CDR3 is TGTGCCAGCAGCTTAGATCGTCTGGGGCTAGGCTCCTACGAGCAGTACTTC.

This sequence joins TRBV4-3 and TRBJ2-3; a possible D gene is TRBD2 (5 bases). CDR1 and CDR2 from the germline V gene are LGHNA and YSLEER. V lost 2 bases, J lost 5 bases, and 5 bases lay in between. This CDR3 contains 12 residues. The CDR3 DNA reads as TGCGCCAGCAGCCAACGGGGAGATACGCAGTATTTT. It encodes CASSQRGDTQYF.

This rearrangement joins TRBV27 to TRBJ2-3, with D unclear. This CDR3 region has 13 residues. With 2 bases removed from V and 8 bases from J, the gap between germline ends came to 11 bases. Germline V gives CDR1 MNHEY, CDR2 SMNVEV (reference sequence). CDR3 bases: TGTGCCAGCAGTTTAAGTCTAGATGGTACGCAGTATTTT. The encoded protein is CASSLSLDGTQYF.

The J gene is TRBJ1-1, the V gene TRBV7-6; D is possibly TRBD1 (5 bases). CDR1 is SGHVS and CDR2 is FNYEAQ in the germline V gene. The CDR3 extends over 13 amino acids. Trimming took 3 bases from V and 4 from J, leaving 9 bases between them. CDR3 protein: CASSFRGGTEAFF. In nucleotides, the CDR3 is TGTGCCAGCAGCTTTAGGGGCGGCACTGAAGCTTTCTTT.

The V call is TRBV29-1, the J call TRBJ2-1; TRBD1 matches at 7 bases. This CDR3 region has 12 residues. Losses at the gene ends were 4 bases for V and 9 bases for J; bases not matched to a gene: 6. The V gene's germline CDR1 is SQVTM and CDR2 ANQGSEA. The CDR3 sequence: CSVAQGVGEQFF. CDR3 nucleotide sequence: TGCAGCGTTGCCCAGGGGGTCGGTGAGCAGTTCTTC.